The rows below give T cell receptor beta chains drawn from one sample of a study of blood T cell repertoires in COVID-19. Libraries were prepared by immunoSEQ multiplex PCR; TCRdb keeps only in-frame clonotypes and omits some of them. This sample yields a few hundred thousand clones, of which less than 90% are seen a single time; over 1.5% belongs to the top ten. Sequencing input: peripheral blood. The source is a woman aged 40 to 55 who had recovered from COVID-19. The CDR3 runs from the conserved cysteine through the conserved F or W.

CDR3 length,V gene,J gene,CDR3 protein
14,TRBV10-3,TRBJ2-1,CAIMGTASYNEQFF
16,TRBV10-3,TRBJ1-2,CAISGPDRPTNYGYTF
14,TRBV15,TRBJ1-5,CATSRTRVNQPQHF
18,TRBV5-1,TRBJ2-3,CASSFRPDPGQGPDTQYF
15,TRBV6-5,TRBJ2-2,CASSHRVGYTGELFF
14,TRBV2,TRBJ1-4,CASSRDRLNEKLFF
15,TRBV6-5,TRBJ1-4,CASSRTPGGREKLFF
13,TRBV11-2,TRBJ1-5,CASSRDRGQPQHF
13,TRBV27,TRBJ1-5,CASSLGANQPQHF
16,TRBV6-6,TRBJ2-3,CASRWTGGVQADTQYF
17,TRBV7-8,TRBJ2-6,CASSLSGRNSGANVLTF
14,TRBV27,TRBJ2-7,CASRAGVSSYEQYF
13,TRBV30,TRBJ1-3,CAWTRGPGNTIYF
17,TRBV27,TRBJ2-5,CASSLLGTGSSEETQYF
15,TRBV28,TRBJ1-4,CASTPRTITNEKLFF
14,TRBV5-1,TRBJ2-1,CASSFSRQYNEQFF
17,TRBV12-5,TRBJ1-1,CASGVINWDSRNTEAFF
13,TRBV6-6,TRBJ1-2,CASSPRQDYGYTF
14,TRBV7-9,TRBJ2-1,CASSQSGTYNEQFF
15,TRBV27,TRBJ2-7,CASSLWKGGGYEQYF
14,TRBV3-1/TRBV3-2,TRBJ1-2,CASSNPGQNYGYTF
14,TRBV19,TRBJ1-1,CASSTGRSYTEAFF
15,TRBV18,TRBJ1-1,CASSPWQGANTEAFF
15,TRBV5-1,TRBJ2-5,CASSSGLVGAETQYF
20,TRBV7-8,TRBJ2-7,CASSPRGTGIRKSSSYEQYF
16,TRBV14,TRBJ2-3,CASSLRTGRGTDTQYF
12,TRBV6-5,TRBJ1-3,CASLSSGNTIYF
12,TRBV6-5,TRBJ1-1,CASRPPVTEAFF
15,TRBV5-1,TRBJ2-7,CASSLNPGQGTEQYF
13,TRBV6-5,TRBJ1-2,CASSFRGDYGYTF
15,TRBV10-3,TRBJ2-4,CAISVGDSTKNIQYF
16,TRBV2,TRBJ2-2,CASSEVSLTNTGELFF
15,TRBV5-1,TRBJ2-1,CASSPGSVSYNEQFF
15,TRBV28,TRBJ1-4,CASGRRTPTNEKLFF
13,TRBV28,TRBJ1-1,CASSLRVNTEAFF
14,TRBV6-5,TRBJ2-2,CASSYSNSAGELFF
13,TRBV28,TRBJ2-2,CASRGPNTGELFF
11,TRBV6-6,TRBJ1-3,CASSPDRGIYF
15,TRBV4-1,TRBJ2-7,CASSQAGTGIDEQYF
17,TRBV9,TRBJ1-3,CASSPPHQGKSGNTIYF
13,TRBV30,TRBJ1-5,CAWSRDSNQPQHF
15,TRBV6-4,TRBJ2-6,CASSSGRSGANVLTF
15,TRBV19,TRBJ2-7,CASTRTSGGSYEQYF
16,TRBV7-2,TRBJ2-7,CASSLIGGRTSYEQYF
15,TRBV3-1/TRBV3-2,TRBJ2-3,CASSTRTRFTDTQYF
13,TRBV13,TRBJ2-1,CASNRQEYNEQFF
15,TRBV11-2,TRBJ1-2,CASSSARRPNYGYTF
11,TRBV11-3,TRBJ1-1,CASSQGTVAFF
15,TRBV7-8,TRBJ2-5,CASSWGLAVRETQYF
15,TRBV5-1,TRBJ2-5,CASKVAGDNGETQYF